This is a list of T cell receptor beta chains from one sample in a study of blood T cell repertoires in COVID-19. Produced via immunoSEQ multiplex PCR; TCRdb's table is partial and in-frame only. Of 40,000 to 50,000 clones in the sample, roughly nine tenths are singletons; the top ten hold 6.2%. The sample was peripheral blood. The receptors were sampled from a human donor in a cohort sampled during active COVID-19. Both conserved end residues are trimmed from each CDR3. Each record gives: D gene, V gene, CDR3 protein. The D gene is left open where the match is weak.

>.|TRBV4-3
ASSQGPSTDTQY
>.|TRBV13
ASSPRTGVGPLH
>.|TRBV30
AWSVSRGNNQPQH
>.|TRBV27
ASSITGEGHLRRGYT
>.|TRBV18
ASSFRSQVGQPQH
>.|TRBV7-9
ASSGGLLNYYEQY
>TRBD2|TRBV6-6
ASSYGTSNNEQF
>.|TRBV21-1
ASTTGAGGGYGYT
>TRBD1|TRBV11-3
ASSLGQGAGDTQY
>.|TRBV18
ASSPRPEDIQY
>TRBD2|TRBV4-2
ASSPASGNDEQF
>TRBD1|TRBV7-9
ASSQLQGGTGGYT
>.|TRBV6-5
ASSRTGANYGYT
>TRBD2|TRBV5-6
ASSLGSGRPYNEQF
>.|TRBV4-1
ASSQAGPGHHSNQPQH
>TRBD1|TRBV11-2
ASSFDRGSGNTIY
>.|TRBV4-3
ASSQSGGRNTEAF
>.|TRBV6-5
ASTSILSGNTIY
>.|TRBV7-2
ASSSGGTFTDTQY
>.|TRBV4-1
ASSRTANTEAF
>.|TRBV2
AITGGGAPYEQY
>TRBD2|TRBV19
ASQRLAGVPGELF
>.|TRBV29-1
SIREPQETQY
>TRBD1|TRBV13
ASSFKGQGDETQY
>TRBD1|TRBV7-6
ASSLGDRRGETQY
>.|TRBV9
ASSGTGFPEAF
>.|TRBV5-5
ASSLEGVGNEQF
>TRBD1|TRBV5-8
ASSTSDREETQY
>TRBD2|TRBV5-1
ASSLAGSLDTQY
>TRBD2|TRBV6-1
ASSELAGGKNIQY
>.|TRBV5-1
ASSSRQGGSYNEQF
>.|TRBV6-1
ASSDIPGARGSPQH
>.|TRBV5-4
ASSGSETYGYT
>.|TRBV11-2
AIGQFYGYT
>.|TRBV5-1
ASSLTLTSAWYEQY
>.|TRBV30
AWTRSSTSYGYT
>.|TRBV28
ASSALRQLIYGYT
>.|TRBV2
ASSVQGTYEQY
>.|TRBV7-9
ASSPPDGGEQY
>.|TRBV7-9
ASSSTATSTQY
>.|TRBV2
ASVPGHSTYTQY
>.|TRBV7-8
ASSLSVGGEKLF
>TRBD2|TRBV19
ASSIGTSGKEEQF
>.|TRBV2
ASSGLMQVSTDTQY
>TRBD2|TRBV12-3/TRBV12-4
ASRRGGVETQY
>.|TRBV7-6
ASSLFREGTEAF
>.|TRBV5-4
ASSPEGHNEQF
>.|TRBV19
ASSPWGGNSNQPQH
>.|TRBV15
ATSTRQGNTGELF
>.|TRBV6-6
ASSPDRLIGYT
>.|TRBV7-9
ASSPPGNRELSSYEQY
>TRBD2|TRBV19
ASSSTSGRDEQF
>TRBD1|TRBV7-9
ASSYGTGMSNTIY